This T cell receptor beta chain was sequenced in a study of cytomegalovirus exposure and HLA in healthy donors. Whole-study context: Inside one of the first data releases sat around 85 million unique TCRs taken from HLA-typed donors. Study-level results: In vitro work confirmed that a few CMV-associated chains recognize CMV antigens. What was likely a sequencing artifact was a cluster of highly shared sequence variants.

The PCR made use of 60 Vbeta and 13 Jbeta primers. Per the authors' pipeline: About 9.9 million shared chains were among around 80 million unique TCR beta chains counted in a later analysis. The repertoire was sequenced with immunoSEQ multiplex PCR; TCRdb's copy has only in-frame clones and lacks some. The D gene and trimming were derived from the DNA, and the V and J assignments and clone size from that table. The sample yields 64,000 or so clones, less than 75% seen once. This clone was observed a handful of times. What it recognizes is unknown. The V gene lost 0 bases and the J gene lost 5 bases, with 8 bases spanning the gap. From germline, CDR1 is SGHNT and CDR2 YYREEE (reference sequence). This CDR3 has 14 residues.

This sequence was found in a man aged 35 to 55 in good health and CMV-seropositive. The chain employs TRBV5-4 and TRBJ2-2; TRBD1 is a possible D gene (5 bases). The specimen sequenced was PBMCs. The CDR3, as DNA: TGTGCCAGCAGCTTGGAACAGGCTACCGGGGAGCTGTTTTTT. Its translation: CASSLEQATGELFF.